This T cell receptor beta chain was sequenced in a study of control samples from healthy donors and cancer patients. Clones were read by immunoSEQ multiplex PCR, and TCRdb kept only the in-frame ones, dropping some. The sample gives 120,000 or so clones, around 92% of which show up once; approximately 0.57% is in the top ten. The V and J ends lost 5 bases and 7 bases, in that order; junction bases with no gene match: 13. This CDR3 is 17 amino acids long. CDR1 and CDR2 (germline): SEHNR, FQNEAQ (reference sequence). The V call is TRBV7-9, the J call TRBJ2-1, with 11 nucleotides matching TRBD2. The origin of this receptor is a man older than 75 with head and neck cancer. Source material: PBMCs. CDR3 bases: TGTGCCAGCAGCCATGCCTCACTAGCGGGAGTTTGGAATGAGCAGTTCTTC. Translated, it gives CASSHASLAGVWNEQFF.